Detailed here is one T cell receptor (beta chain). What it binds is unknown. One end of the junction varies from germline; a read error may be responsible. The sample is drawn from a study of CD8 T cells in Susac syndrome. Findings and limits, study-wide: The study recognized that the number of individuals in its TCR sequencing and HLA analysis was relatively small.

RNA was extracted with the RNeasy kit, and a quantity of roughly 0.5 to 1 ug was reverse transcribed using random hexamers. TCRdb re-called the immunoSEQ multiplex PCR reads through MiXCR, storing one row per CDR3 protein. The data hold some 170,000 distinct CDR3 sequences, with roughly 94% observed a single time. The CDR3 spans 13 residues. Per germline, CDR1 KGHDR and CDR2 SFDVKD. The J gene is TRBJ2-7, the V gene TRBV24-1; D might be TRBD2 (7 bases). This TCR was recovered from a human donor in good health. Sequencing input: CD4+ T cells from PBMCs. The CDR3 DNA sequence: TGTGCCACCAGTGATTCGACAGGAGCGGGGCCCGAATTC. It is translated as CATSDSTGAGPEF.